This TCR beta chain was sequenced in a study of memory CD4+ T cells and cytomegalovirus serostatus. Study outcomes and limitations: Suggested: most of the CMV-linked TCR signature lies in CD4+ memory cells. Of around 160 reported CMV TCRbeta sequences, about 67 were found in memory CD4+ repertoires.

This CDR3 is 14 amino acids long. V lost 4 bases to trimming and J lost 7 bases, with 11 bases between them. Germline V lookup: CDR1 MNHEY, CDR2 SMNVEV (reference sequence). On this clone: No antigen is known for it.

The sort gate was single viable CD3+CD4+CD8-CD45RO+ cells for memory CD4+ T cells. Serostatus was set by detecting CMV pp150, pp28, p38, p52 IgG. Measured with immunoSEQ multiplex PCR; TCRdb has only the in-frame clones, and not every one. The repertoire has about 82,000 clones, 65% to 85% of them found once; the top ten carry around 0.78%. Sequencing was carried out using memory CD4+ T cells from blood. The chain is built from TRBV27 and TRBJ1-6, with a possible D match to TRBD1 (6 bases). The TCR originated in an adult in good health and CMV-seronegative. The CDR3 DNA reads TGTGCCAGCAGTTACAGGGTGGCGAATTCACCCCTCCACTTT. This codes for CASSYRVANSPLHF.